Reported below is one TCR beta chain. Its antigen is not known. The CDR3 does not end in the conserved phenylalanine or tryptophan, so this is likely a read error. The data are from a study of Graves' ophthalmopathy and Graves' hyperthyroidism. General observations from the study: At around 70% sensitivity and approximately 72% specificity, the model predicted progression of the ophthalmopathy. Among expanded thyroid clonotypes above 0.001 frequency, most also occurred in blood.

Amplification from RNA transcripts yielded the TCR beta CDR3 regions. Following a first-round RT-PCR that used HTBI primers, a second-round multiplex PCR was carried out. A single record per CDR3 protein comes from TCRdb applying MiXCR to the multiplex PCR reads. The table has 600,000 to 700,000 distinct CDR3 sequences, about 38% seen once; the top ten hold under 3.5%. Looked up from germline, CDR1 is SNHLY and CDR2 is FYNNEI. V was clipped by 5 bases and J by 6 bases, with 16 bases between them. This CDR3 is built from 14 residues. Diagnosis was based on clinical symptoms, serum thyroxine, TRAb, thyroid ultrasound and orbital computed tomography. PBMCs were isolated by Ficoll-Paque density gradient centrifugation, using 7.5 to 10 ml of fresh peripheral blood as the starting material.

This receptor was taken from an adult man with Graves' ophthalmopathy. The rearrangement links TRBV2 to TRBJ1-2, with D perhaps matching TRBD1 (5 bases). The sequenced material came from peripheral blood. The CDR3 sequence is CASSFRQLQDGYTS. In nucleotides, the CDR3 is TGTGCCAGCAGTTTCAGGCAGCTACAGGATGGCTACACCTCC.